These 32 T cell receptor beta chains originate from one sample sequenced in a study of control samples from healthy donors and cancer patients. TCRdb's copy holds only in-frame clones and misses some; the assay was immunoSEQ multiplex PCR. Of 100,000 to 150,000 clones in the sample, around 87% were seen once. Sequenced material: blood. All receptors derive from a man aged 35 to 55 in good health.

As to this clone: It is likely a read error, because the conserved phenylalanine at the end of the CDR3 is missing. Because the CDR3's place on the DNA is in doubt, the DNA is left out and the CDR3 is given as listed by TCRdb. This chain's CDR3 is CASSPLDVQGMIVG. The chain recombines TRBV18 with TRBJ1-1. Including both end residues, the CDR3 is 14 amino acids long. Per the germline V gene, CDR1 is KGHSH and CDR2 is LQKENI.

A few counts support this clone. This rearrangement joins TRBV12-5 to TRBJ1-5; no clear D. The germline V gene has CDR1 LGHNT and CDR2 FRNRAP. The ends were cut back, 6 bases at V and 4 bases at J, with 7 bases in the middle. The CDR3 extends over 12 amino acids. CDR3 nucleotide sequence: TGTGCTAGTGGGTCCGAGAATCAGCCCCAGCATTTT. This gives the protein CASGSENQPQHF.

This chain uses TRBV6-2 or TRBV6-3 with TRBJ2-1, with 7 bases identical to TRBD1. The CDR3 loop spans 17 amino acids. Germline V CDR1 and CDR2: MNHEY, SVGEGT. V was clipped by 2 bases and J by 4 bases; unmatched bases: 11. CDR3 region: CASSYDPTGVGYNEQFF. In DNA, the CDR3 is TGTGCCAGCAGTTACGACCCTACAGGGGTGGGTTACAATGAGCAGTTCTTC.

The V gene is TRBV4-3, the J gene TRBJ2-7, with D possibly being TRBD1 or TRBD2 (5 bases each). Trimming took off 4 bases at V and 0 bases at J, with 16 bases between the two ends. This CDR3 comprises 16 residues. Germline values: CDR1 LGHNA, CDR2 YSLEER. CDR3 bases: TGCGCCAGCAGCCCCGGGGCGCAGCGGAGCTCCTACGAGCAGTACTTC. Translation: CASSPGAQRSSYEQYF.

The rearrangement links TRBV5-6 to TRBJ1-2, with D maybe TRBD1 (5 bases). Trimming took off 5 bases at V and 0 bases at J, with 23 bases between the two ends. Germline V CDR1 and CDR2: SGHDT, YYEEEE. The CDR3 runs to 18 residues. The CDR3 DNA reads TGTGCCAGCAGAGTAGTTGGACACCACGAAACTGCTAACTATGGCTACACCTTC. This codes for CASRVVGHHETANYGYTF.

The count of this clone is one. J is TRBJ1-1 and V is TRBV19; 7 bases agree with TRBD1. Germline trimming cut 5 bases from V and 4 bases from J; bases unmatched to any gene: 7. Germline assignment: CDR1 LNHDA and CDR2 SQIVND (reference sequence). This CDR3 has 14 residues. CDR3 DNA: TGTGCCAGTAGTCGGGGACAGCGAGGCACTGAAGCTTTCTTT. As protein: CASSRGQRGTEAFF.

DNA for the CDR3: TGCGCCAGCAGCCCAGCGGGGGGGCCCTACGAGCAGTACTTC. Its translation: CASSPAGGPYEQYF. The V gene is TRBV10-2, the J gene TRBJ2-7, with 10 positions matching TRBD2. The CDR3 loop spans 14 amino acids. CDR1 is WSHSY and CDR2 is SAAADI in the germline V gene. Trimming removed 6 bases from V and 2 bases from J; junction bases left unmatched: 4.

The chain recombines TRBV5-5 with TRBJ1-1; TRBD1 matches 8 bases. The CDR3 is 14 residues long. Looked up from germline, CDR1 is SGHKS and CDR2 is YYEKEE (reference sequence). V was pared by 4 bases and J by 1 base, with 3 bases of the junction left unmatched. This CDR3 is CASSHGQGNTEAFF. The CDR3 bases are TGTGCCAGCAGCCATGGACAGGGGAACACTGAAGCTTTCTTT.

This clone was seen a handful of times. The rearrangement joins TRBV2 to TRBJ2-1, with 8 nucleotides matching TRBD1. V was pared by 6 bases and J by 8 bases, with 18 bases of the junction left unmatched. CDR3 size: 17 residues. Germline V gene lookup returns CDR1 SNHLY and CDR2 FYNNEI. CDR3 nucleotides: TGTGCCAGCAGGGATGTTGGGACAGGAGGTCGTAAGGATGAGCAGTTCTTC. Translating it yields CASRDVGTGGRKDEQFF.

The chain joins TRBV6-5 to TRBJ1-1; D unresolved. This CDR3 spans 15 amino acids. V dropped 7 bases and J dropped 2 bases, with 17 bases sitting between them. Germline lookup yields CDR1 MNHEY and CDR2 SVGAGI. As DNA, the CDR3 is TGTGCCAGCATTTCTAATCTTCAGGCAAACACTGAAGCTTTCTTT. Translation: CASISNLQANTEAFF.

J is TRBJ1-1 and V is TRBV6-5, with unresolved D. Germline V gene data show CDR1 as MNHEY and CDR2 as SVGAGI. This CDR3 comprises 14 residues. Trimming removed 5 bases at V and 4 bases at J, with 14 bases between. The CDR3 reads CASSTPTMGTEAFF. Written as DNA, the CDR3 is TGTGCCAGCAGTACTCCCACCATGGGCACTGAAGCTTTCTTT.

The chain recombines TRBV2 with TRBJ2-7, with D tentatively TRBD1 (6 bases). The CDR3 has 13 amino acids. The germline V and J ends were trimmed by 7 bases and 3 bases, with 13 bases remaining between them. Germline V gene sequence: CDR1 SNHLY, CDR2 FYNNEI. In DNA form, the CDR3 reads TGTGCCAGCACCGACAGGTCCCTCTACGAGCAGTACTTC. Residues: CASTDRSLYEQYF. Based on the CDR3 plus reference TRBV2 and TRBJ2-7, the full variable domain is EPEVTQTPSHQVTQMGQEVILRCVPISNHLYFYWYRQILGQKVEFLVSFYNNEISEKSEIFDDQFSVERPDGSNFTLKIRSTKLEDSAMYFCASTDRSLYEQYFGPGTRLTVT.

This chain links TRBV6-4 with TRBJ1-3, with D hard to call. Germline V gives CDR1 MRHNA, CDR2 SNTAGT. The V end was cut by 4 bases, the J end by 0 bases, with 10 bases between. There are 15 residues in the CDR3. CDR3 loop: CASSVPRSSGNTIYF. The DNA of the CDR3 is TGTGCCAGCAGTGTCCCACGGAGCTCTGGAAACACCATATATTTT.

The genes are TRBV6-5 and TRBJ2-7, with 9 bases that match TRBD1. Germline V gene lookup returns CDR1 MNHEY and CDR2 SVGAGI. The CDR3 contains 14 residues. The V segment lost 6 bases and the J segment 2 bases; nucleotides outside the gene matches: 5. This CDR3 reads CASSLGQGTYEQYF. The CDR3 bases are TGTGCCAGCAGCCTGGGACAGGGAACCTACGAGCAGTACTTC.

The chain uses TRBV18 and TRBJ1-1; TRBD1 might be the D (5 bases). Germline V lookup: CDR1 KGHSH, CDR2 LQKENI. Trimming removed 6 bases at V and 3 bases at J, with 23 bases between. The CDR3 totals 17 residues. This CDR3 reads CASSGFRRGWGYTEAFF. DNA of the CDR3: TGTGCCAGCTCCGGTTTTAGACGGGGCTGGGGGTACACTGAAGCTTTCTTT.

This chain connects TRBV9 to TRBJ1-1; D remains ambiguous. The CDR3 length is 14 residues. Per germline, CDR1 SGDLS and CDR2 YYNGEE. Trimming removed 7 bases from V and 6 bases from J, with 19 bases in between. The CDR3 spells CASAKVGTLSEAFF. CDR3 in DNA: TGTGCCAGCGCGAAGGTCGGCACGCTATCTGAAGCTTTCTTT.

This clone has just one count. The CDR3 loop reads CASSYSGTGGFTNTEAFF. CDR3 in DNA: TGTGCCAGCAGCTACTCCGGGACAGGGGGGTTCACGAACACTGAAGCTTTCTTT. This rearrangement joins TRBV5-4 to TRBJ1-1; 11 nucleotides agree with TRBD1. CDR1 and CDR2 (germline): SGHNT, YYREEE (reference sequence). Trimming cost V 3 bases and J 1 base; bases outside gene matches: 11. The CDR3 consists of 18 residues.

The CDR3 sequence is CASSLVLGATEAFF. In DNA, the CDR3 is TGTGCCAGCAGCTTAGTATTGGGGGCCACTGAAGCTTTCTTT. This sequence joins TRBV7-9 and TRBJ1-1, with D maybe TRBD1 (6 bases). This CDR3 is built from 14 residues. The V gene's germline CDR1 is SEHNR and CDR2 FQNEAQ (reference sequence). Trimming cost V 1 base and J 4 bases, with 10 bases left between them.

CDR3 nucleotide sequence: TGTGCCAGCAGTGACTCATCTAATGAGCAGTTCTTC. Its protein is CASSDSSNEQFF. This sequence joins TRBV6-4 and TRBJ2-1; the D is unclear. The V end was cut by 0 bases, the J end by 7 bases, with 4 bases between. Germline-derived CDR1 and CDR2 are MRHNA and SNTAGT. CDR3 length equals 12 residues.

The rearrangement uses TRBV7-8 and TRBJ2-2; unclear D gene. With 1 base removed from V and 5 bases from J, the gap between germline ends came to 8 bases. CDR1 and CDR2 from the germline V gene are SGHVS and FQNEAQ. This CDR3 is 14 amino acids long. Here the CDR3 reads CASSLGAKTGELFF. CDR3 nucleotides: TGTGCCAGCAGCTTAGGGGCAAAGACCGGGGAGCTGTTTTTT.

The chain combines TRBV9 with TRBJ1-1; D perhaps matches TRBD1 (6 bases). Per the germline V gene, CDR1 is SGDLS and CDR2 is YYNGEE. V was trimmed by 0 bases and J by 0 bases, leaving 12 bases between them. This CDR3 has 16 amino acids. CDR3 loop: CASSVEGDYMNTEAFF. Here the CDR3 DNA reads TGTGCCAGCAGCGTAGAGGGGGACTACATGAACACTGAAGCTTTCTTT.

The chain recombines TRBV13 with TRBJ2-7, with unresolved D. The CDR3 contains 13 residues. Trimming pared 5 bases from V and 0 bases from J, leaving 8 bases between. Germline V gene sequence: CDR1 PRHDT, CDR2 FYEKMQ (reference sequence). CDR3 DNA: TGTGCCAGCAGCCTGGGAAGCTCCTACGAGCAGTACTTC. Encoded protein: CASSLGSSYEQYF.

This chain links TRBV3-1 (or the pseudogene TRBV3-2) with TRBJ2-7; 13 nucleotides align to TRBD2. J gave up 6 bases and V 0 bases, and 5 bases lay outside the gene matches. The germline CDR1 and CDR2 sequences are LGHDT and YNNKEL (reference sequence). This CDR3 has 16 residues. The CDR3 DNA follows: TGTGCCAGCAGCCAAGATACTAGCGGGGGGGCCGTCGAGCAGTACTTC. Protein sequence: CASSQDTSGGAVEQYF.

V gene TRBV20-1 combines with J gene TRBJ1-4; the D gene is possibly TRBD1 (6 bases). Germline CDR1 reads DFQATT; CDR2 reads SNEGSKA (reference sequence). The CDR3 contains 13 residues. V dropped 3 bases and J dropped 7 bases, with 12 bases sitting between them. CDR3 in DNA: TGCAGTGCTAGTTCGGACAGCGGTGAAAAACTGTTTTTT. Translated: CSASSDSGEKLFF.

The V gene is TRBV7-6, the J gene TRBJ2-1; D unclear. This CDR3 is built from 15 residues. Trimming took 4 bases from V and 6 from J, leaving 16 bases between them. Looked up from germline, CDR1 is SGHVS and CDR2 is FNYEAQ. CDR3 protein: CASSSRYGIGNEQFF. CDR3 DNA: TGTGCCAGCAGCTCTCGGTATGGTATAGGCAATGAGCAGTTCTTC. The variable domain in full, with the rest retrieved from reference TRBV7-6 and TRBJ2-1, is GAGVSQSPRYKVTKRGQDVALRCDPISGHVSLYWYRQALGQGPEFLTYFNYEAQQDKSGLPNDRFSAERPEGSISTLTIQRTEQRDSAMYRCASSSRYGIGNEQFFGPGTRLTVL.

This clone occurred a few times. This chain joins TRBV29-1 and TRBJ1-3; D may be TRBD1 (6 bases). Germline V gene data show CDR1 as SQVTM and CDR2 as ANQGSEA. V lost 1 base, J lost 2 bases, and 6 bases lay in between. This CDR3 has 13 amino acids. The CDR3 DNA reads TGCAGCGTTGAAGCAGGGGCTGGAAACACCATATATTTT. Translation: CSVEAGAGNTIYF.

The J gene is TRBJ1-5, the V gene TRBV18; D not certain. The germline V and J ends were trimmed by 3 bases and 4 bases, with 10 bases remaining between them. This CDR3 contains 14 residues. The germline CDR1 and CDR2 sequences are KGHSH and LQKENI. In nucleotides, the CDR3 is TGTGCCAGCTCACCCCGTTCTAATAATCAGCCCCAGCATTTT. Protein sequence: CASSPRSNNQPQHF.

V gene TRBV30 combines with J gene TRBJ1-4; D is unclear. V dropped 4 bases and J dropped 3 bases, with 9 bases sitting between them. Germline loops: CDR1 GTSNPN, CDR2 SVGIG (reference sequence). The CDR3 sequence is 13 residues long. The CDR3 DNA reads TGTGCCTGGATGTCCCGGTCTAATGAAAAACTGTTTTTT. Its translation is CAWMSRSNEKLFF.

The rearrangement joins TRBV25-1 to TRBJ2-7; no firm D call. The length of the CDR3 is 14 residues. V gave up 3 bases and J gave up 2 bases, with 11 bases separating them. Looked up from germline, CDR1 is MGHDK and CDR2 is SYGVNS. The chain's CDR3 is CASSEEIQTYEQYF. Written as DNA, the CDR3 is TGTGCCAGCAGTGAGGAAATACAGACCTACGAGCAGTACTTC.

This chain links TRBV25-1 with TRBJ1-2; 9 bases align to TRBD1. The V gene's germline CDR1 is MGHDK and CDR2 SYGVNS. The CDR3 has 14 residues. Germline trimming cut 6 bases from V and 2 bases from J; bases unmatched to any gene: 4. The CDR3 region has the DNA TGTGCCAGCAGCCCCGGGACAGGGAACTATGGCTACACCTTC. It translates to CASSPGTGNYGYTF.

The CDR3 protein is CASSPLVKEKLFF. DNA for the CDR3: TGTGCCAGCAGCCCACTCGTGAAAGAAAAACTGTTTTTT. V is TRBV7-2 and J is TRBJ1-4; no clear D. Germline CDR1 is SGHTA and CDR2 is FQGNSA. The V end was cut by 5 bases, the J end by 8 bases, with 12 bases between. The CDR3 extends over 13 amino acids.

This clone came up once. This chain uses TRBV24-1 with TRBJ2-1; TRBD1 is a possible D gene (6 bases). With 3 bases removed from V and 12 bases from J, the gap between germline ends came to 14 bases. CDR3 length: 13 amino acids. Germline lookup yields CDR1 KGHDR and CDR2 SFDVKD. The CDR3 DNA reads TGTGCCACCAGTGATCAACAGGGTTTTGTGCAGTTCTTC. Its protein product is CATSDQQGFVQFF.